The T cell receptor beta chain described here comes from a study of cytomegalovirus exposure and HLA in healthy donors. The CDR3 consists of 15 residues. Germline assignment: CDR1 SGHRS and CDR2 YFSETQ. V was clipped by 4 bases and J by 4 bases, with 15 bases between them. Amplification used 60 Vbeta primers and 13 Jbeta primers. Only in-frame clones appear in the TCRdb table, and some are missing; sequencing was by immunoSEQ multiplex PCR. This sample has some 150,000 clones, with approximately 87% found just once. This clonotype was obtained from a man aged 35 to 55 in good health and CMV-seronegative. The sample was PBMCs. The gene calls are TRBV5-1 and TRBJ2-1; the D call may be TRBD1 or TRBD2 (6 bases each). In nucleotides, the CDR3 is TGCGCCAGCAGCCTGGAGGGGGACGGATACAATGAGCAGTTCTTC. As protein: CASSLEGDGYNEQFF.